Listed here are 32 T cell receptor beta chains from one sample, sequenced in a study of beta chain features in type 1 diabetes. Study-wide results and caveats: Type 1 diabetes patients had TCRB CDR3s that were shorter (moderately but significantly so) in all four CD4+ subsets.

Every bit of the isolated RNA underwent reverse transcription, so sequencing read expressed TCRB transcripts. Clones were sequenced by immunoSEQ multiplex PCR, and TCRdb holds only the in-frame ones, with some missing. Seen here are 50,000 to 70,000 clones, under 60% observed once, and the top ten hold 2% to 3%. The antigens these receptors bind are not known. The source material was Tregs from blood. The origin of the receptors is a woman aged 40 to 55 with type 1 diabetes.

This chain uses TRBV28 with TRBJ1-3; 9 bases map to TRBD1. CDR1 is MDHEN and CDR2 is SYDVKM in the germline V gene. V dropped 6 bases and J dropped 4; count of bases not matched to a gene: 7. The CDR3 runs 15 residues. The chain's CDR3 is CASSAQGASGNTIYF. The CDR3 DNA is TGTGCCAGCAGCGCACAGGGGGCGTCGGGAAACACCATATATTTT.

This clone was seen more than once but under ten times. This chain uses TRBV7-9 with TRBJ2-7; possible D gene TRBD1, 6 bases. In germline, CDR1 is SEHNR, CDR2 FQNEAQ (reference sequence). The CDR3 runs to 13 residues. V shed 4 bases and J shed 5 bases, with 12 bases lying between them. CDR3: CASSSGEPNEQYF. The CDR3 DNA is TGTGCCAGCAGCTCAGGGGAACCCAACGAGCAGTACTTC. Full variable domain (missing parts from reference TRBV7-9 and TRBJ2-7): DTGVSQNPRHKITKRGQNVTFRCDPISEHNRLYWYRQTLGQGPEFLTYFQNEAQLEKSRLLSDRFSAERPKGSFSTLEIQRTEQGDSAMYLCASSSGEPNEQYFGPGTRLTVT.

The chain uses TRBV5-1 and TRBJ1-1; 9 bases fit TRBD1. The CDR3 has 14 residues. The V gene's germline CDR1 is SGHRS and CDR2 YFSETQ. V gave up 4 bases and J gave up 1 base; unmatched junction bases: 2. The CDR3: CASSVGQGNTEAFF. The CDR3 DNA sequence: TGCGCCAGCAGCGTGGGACAGGGGAACACTGAAGCTTTCTTT.

CDR3 in amino acids: CASSIRTLSDEQFF. The CDR3 region has the DNA TGTGCCAGCAGCATTCGGACTCTTAGCGATGAGCAGTTCTTC. The J gene is TRBJ2-1, the V gene TRBV9, with a tentative D call TRBD2 (5 bases). V lost 4 bases to trimming and J lost 8 bases, with 16 bases between them. CDR3 length: 14 residues. CDR1 is SGDLS, CDR2 YYNGEE, per germline.

The V and J genes are TRBV6-6 and TRBJ2-1, with a weak D call TRBD2 (5 bases). The CDR3 extends over 14 amino acids. Germline V gene sequence: CDR1 MNHNY, CDR2 SVGAGI (reference sequence). Deletions cut 0 bases from V and 8 bases from J, with 11 bases between. The CDR3 DNA sequence: TGTGCCAGCAGTTACTCCGGAGGACCCTATGAGCAGTTCTTC. It specifies CASSYSGGPYEQFF.

The J gene is TRBJ2-5, the V gene TRBV7-2; 8 nucleotides align to TRBD1. The germline V gene encodes CDR1 SGHTA and CDR2 FQGNSA. This CDR3 has 16 residues. With 0 bases clipped from V and 5 bases from J, the junction kept 8 bases outside the gene matches. CDR3 in amino acids: CASSLASGGREETQYF. The CDR3 DNA follows: TGTGCCAGCAGCTTAGCGTCAGGGGGCCGGGAGGAGACCCAGTACTTC.

This clone was seen a handful of times. V usage is TRBV9 and J usage is TRBJ1-6, with 10 bases matching TRBD1. Germline CDR1 and CDR2: SGDLS and YYNGEE. Unmatched junction bases numbered 3, after V lost 2 bases and J lost 7 bases. The CDR3 spans 15 residues. This CDR3 reads CASSVRGQGNSPLHF. For the CDR3, the DNA is TGTGCCAGCAGCGTGAGGGGACAGGGGAATTCACCCCTCCACTTT.

The chain joins TRBV5-1 to TRBJ1-1; D not resolved. V was clipped by 5 bases and J by 4 bases, with 6 bases between them. This CDR3 region has 11 residues. Germline CDR1 SGHRS, CDR2 YFSETQ. The CDR3 DNA is TGCGCCAGCAGGGCGGGCACTGAAGCTTTCTTT. It yields the protein CASRAGTEAFF.

V is TRBV19 and J is TRBJ2-1, with TRBD2 identical over 12 bases. The CDR3 totals 14 residues. Germline V lookup: CDR1 LNHDA, CDR2 SQIVND (reference sequence). Trimming removed 7 bases from V and 8 bases from J; junction bases left unmatched: 6. The CDR3 bases are TGTGCCAGTACCGCGACTAGCGGGGGTTATGAGCAGTTCTTC. It translates to CASTATSGGYEQFF. The full variable domain, completed using reference TRBV19 and TRBJ2-1, is DGGITQSPKYLFRKEGQNVTLSCEQNLNHDAMYWYRQDPGQGLRLIYYSQIVNDFQKGDIAEGYSVSREKKESFPLTVTSAQKNPTAFYLCASTATSGGYEQFFGPGTRLTVL.

This clone was observed once. This rearrangement joins TRBV2 to TRBJ2-5, with D perhaps matching TRBD1 (6 bases). The CDR3 is 12 residues long. V gave up 7 bases and J gave up 11 bases, with 17 bases separating them. From germline, CDR1 is SNHLY and CDR2 FYNNEI. The CDR3 loop is CASTEQGLEQYF. The CDR3 DNA reads TGTGCCAGCACCGAGCAGGGGTTGGAGCAGTACTTC.

This clone was counted only a few times. The chain couples TRBV28 to TRBJ2-2; TRBD1 aligns across 10 bases. Trimming at V came to 6 bases and at J to 4 bases, leaving 5 bases not matched to a gene. Germline V gives CDR1 MDHEN, CDR2 SYDVKM. The CDR3 runs 15 residues. The chain's CDR3 is CASRRQGAATGELFF. The CDR3, as DNA: TGTGCCAGCAGACGACAGGGGGCTGCCACCGGGGAGCTGTTTTTT.

By proportion, this clone is medium-sized. This chain uses TRBV7-3 with TRBJ1-1; D is perhaps TRBD1 (5 bases). V was pared by 4 bases and J by 0 bases, with 21 bases between. The CDR3 extends over 18 amino acids. Germline V gene data show CDR1 as SGHTA and CDR2 as FQGTGA. This chain's CDR3 is CASSSSQRGVIMNTEAFF. CDR3 nucleotides: TGTGCCAGCAGCTCCTCCCAGCGGGGGGTTATCATGAACACTGAAGCTTTCTTT.

This chain joins TRBV7-9 and TRBJ1-2, with TRBD1 matching 8 bases. The ends lost 5 bases at V and 4 bases at J; junction bases unmatched: 3. CDR3 length equals 13 residues. Germline values: CDR1 SEHNR, CDR2 FQNEAQ (reference sequence). The CDR3 nucleotides are TGTGCCAGCAGCCCCGGGACAGGCTATGGCTACACCTTC. Protein product: CASSPGTGYGYTF.

The CDR3 DNA sequence: TGCGCCAGCAGCGGCGGTTCGGGTAACGGGGAGCTGTTTTTT. Amino acids: CASSGGSGNGELFF. The J gene is TRBJ2-2, the V gene TRBV5-1; D remains unclear. Germline V gene data show CDR1 as SGHRS and CDR2 as YFSETQ. V was shortened by 4 bases and J by 7 bases, with 14 bases between the two germline ends. The CDR3 consists of 14 residues.

This clone was detected a few times. The V call is TRBV28, the J call TRBJ2-7, with 7 nucleotides matching TRBD2. The V segment lost 7 bases and the J segment 3 bases; nucleotides outside the gene matches: 15. Germline assignment: CDR1 MDHEN and CDR2 SYDVKM. The CDR3 runs to 16 residues. CDR3 loop: CASTVGGLTSFYEQYF. CDR3 DNA sequence: TGTGCCAGCACCGTCGGGGGGTTGACTAGCTTCTACGAGCAGTACTTC.

This clone was counted only a few times. This chain connects TRBV18 to TRBJ2-1, with 9 bases identical to TRBD1. V lost 6 bases to trimming and J lost 5 bases; unmatched junction nucleotides: 11. Germline assignment: CDR1 KGHSH and CDR2 LQKENI. There are 16 residues in the CDR3. In DNA, the CDR3 is TGTGCCAGCTCGCACCCCGGGACAGGGCCTGACAATGAGCAGTTCTTC. It yields the protein CASSHPGTGPDNEQFF.

This chain joins TRBV5-1 and TRBJ1-5; the match to TRBD1 covers 7 bases. J lost 5 bases, V lost 4 bases, and 6 bases had no gene match. The germline V gene has CDR1 SGHRS and CDR2 YFSETQ. The CDR3 consists of 14 residues. The chain's CDR3 is CASSQTGSDQPQHF. In nucleotides, the CDR3 is TGCGCCAGCAGCCAGACAGGGTCCGATCAGCCCCAGCATTTT.

The sample holds a few counts of this clone. This chain connects TRBV7-2 to TRBJ2-7; 9 bases align to TRBD1. Losses at the gene ends were 0 bases for V and 3 bases for J; bases not matched to a gene: 3. Germline-derived CDR1 and CDR2 are SGHTA and FQGNSA. There are 15 residues in the CDR3. The CDR3: CASSLAATGGYEQYF. CDR3 sequence (DNA): TGTGCCAGCAGCTTAGCGGCGACAGGGGGCTACGAGCAGTACTTC.

The sample holds a few counts of this clone. The chain carries TRBV10-3 and TRBJ2-2; D uncertain. Trimming took 2 bases from V and 5 from J, leaving 9 bases between them. From germline, CDR1 is ENHRY and CDR2 SYGVKD. The CDR3 has 14 residues. CDR3 sequence: CAISEVERTGELFF. The CDR3, as DNA: TGTGCCATCAGTGAGGTAGAGAGGACCGGGGAGCTGTTTTTT.

This clone came up a few times. V and J are TRBV6-6 and TRBJ1-1; no definite D call. V lost 2 bases and J lost 3, with 7 bases in between. The germline CDR1 and CDR2 sequences are MNHNY and SVGAGI (reference sequence). The CDR3 covers 13 residues. The CDR3 bases are TGTGCCAGCAGTTACCAGAGGGACACTGAAGCTTTCTTT. Its protein product is CASSYQRDTEAFF.

The rearrangement links TRBV7-2 to TRBJ1-5; unclear D gene. This CDR3 comprises 12 residues. The V end was cut by 6 bases, the J end by 7 bases, with 10 bases between. From germline, CDR1 is SGHTA and CDR2 FQGNSA. The CDR3 DNA sequence: TGTGCCAGCAGTATCGAGCGCCAGCCCCAGCATTTT. Translating gives CASSIERQPQHF.

V gene TRBV6-5 combines with J gene TRBJ2-7, with a weak D call TRBD2 (6 bases). Trimming cost V 6 bases and J 0 bases, with 12 bases left between them. The CDR3 contains 14 residues. CDR1 is MNHEY and CDR2 is SVGAGI in the germline V gene. CDR3 bases: TGTGCCAGCAGCTCCCGGGGAGGCTCCTACGAGCAGTACTTC. This codes for CASSSRGGSYEQYF.

The V call is TRBV28, the J call TRBJ1-4; D remains unclear. The ends were cut back, 8 bases at V and 4 bases at J, with 11 bases in the middle. The CDR3 spans 13 residues. Germline values: CDR1 MDHEN, CDR2 SYDVKM. The CDR3 region has the DNA TGTGCCAGCTTGGGCCTTCTTAATGAAAAACTGTTTTTT. Protein sequence: CASLGLLNEKLFF.

The chain links TRBV7-7 to TRBJ2-1, with D unresolved. The germline CDR1 and CDR2 sequences are SSHAT and FNYEAQ (reference sequence). The CDR3 has 13 residues. V was pared by 0 bases and J by 7 bases, with 7 bases between. CDR3 region: CASSLATWNEQFF. The CDR3 nucleotides are TGTGCCAGCAGCTTAGCGACATGGAATGAGCAGTTCTTC.

This clone has just a few counts. The chain employs TRBV25-1 and TRBJ1-5; the D gene is possibly TRBD1 (6 bases). The V end lost 3 bases, the J end lost 2 bases, and 11 bases lay between the germline ends. CDR1 is MGHDK and CDR2 is SYGVNS in the germline V gene. CDR3 length: 15 residues. The CDR3 region has the DNA TGTGCCAGCAGTGATTTGAAGGGGGGCAATCAGCCCCAGCATTTT. It translates to CASSDLKGGNQPQHF.

The gene calls are TRBV5-1 and TRBJ1-1, with D perhaps TRBD1 (5 bases). Trimming took off 4 bases at V and 5 bases at J, with 18 bases between the two ends. The CDR3 consists of 15 residues. Germline CDR1 is SGHRS and CDR2 is YFSETQ. CDR3 protein: CASSPTGAGQTEAFF. CDR3 sequence (DNA): TGCGCCAGCAGCCCAACGGGCGCTGGACAAACTGAAGCTTTCTTT.

DNA for the CDR3: TGCGCCAGCAGCCAAGGTATCAGGGGTTTGACTGAAGCTTTCTTT. It is translated as CASSQGIRGLTEAFF. This sequence joins TRBV4-1 and TRBJ1-1, with a weak D call TRBD1 (6 bases). V was pared by 1 base and J by 5 bases, with 14 bases between. CDR3 length equals 15 residues. CDR1 and CDR2 (germline): MGHRA, YSYEKL.

The chain combines TRBV7-3 with TRBJ2-2, with 10 nucleotides matching TRBD2. The CDR3 has 14 residues. The V segment lost 8 bases and the J segment 11 bases; nucleotides outside the gene matches: 11. Germline loops: CDR1 SGHTA, CDR2 FQGTGA. CDR3 in amino acids: CASSEGLAGDELFF. The CDR3 coding sequence is TGTGCCAGCTCGGAGGGGCTAGCGGGAGATGAGCTGTTTTTT.

V is TRBV29-1 and J is TRBJ2-6, with D hard to call. The CDR3 loop spans 14 amino acids. The ends were cut back, 5 bases at V and 2 bases at J, with 10 bases in the middle. Germline-derived CDR1 and CDR2 are SQVTM and ANQGSEA. CDR3 DNA: TGCAGCGTTCTCTATCCCACTGGGGCCAACGTCCTGACTTTC. Translating gives CSVLYPTGANVLTF.

The chain links TRBV7-2 to TRBJ2-5; 10 bases are shared with TRBD1. The CDR3 contains 17 residues. The V and J ends lost 0 bases and 4 bases, in that order; junction bases with no gene match: 8. Per germline, CDR1 SGHTA and CDR2 FQGNSA. As DNA, the CDR3 is TGTGCCAGCAGCTTAGCGCGGGGGACAGGGGTCCCAGAGACCCAGTACTTC. Translation gives CASSLARGTGVPETQYF.

The V call is TRBV9, the J call TRBJ1-1; D remains ambiguous. V lost 1 base and J lost 3, with 7 bases in between. The germline gives CDR1 SGDLS, CDR2 YYNGEE. The CDR3 is 13 amino acids. In nucleotides, the CDR3 is TGTGCCAGCAGCGTACGAGTGGACACTGAAGCTTTCTTT. It codes for CASSVRVDTEAFF.

In its sample, this clone was seen once. This CDR3 reads CASSLGAEETQYF. The CDR3 DNA reads TGCGCCAGCAGCTTGGGGGCTGAAGAGACCCAGTACTTC. This rearrangement joins TRBV5-1 to TRBJ2-5, with D hard to call. Deletions cut 0 bases from V and 3 bases from J, with 6 bases between. Per the germline V gene, CDR1 is SGHRS and CDR2 is YFSETQ. The CDR3 runs to 13 residues. Supplemented by reference TRBV5-1 and TRBJ2-5, the full variable domain reads KAGVTQTPRYLIKTRGQQVTLSCSPISGHRSVSWYQQTPGQGLQFLFEYFSETQRNKGNFPGRFSGRQFSNSRSEMNVSTLELGDSALYLCASSLGAEETQYFGPGTRLLVL.